A single sample gave rise to the 29 T cell receptor beta chains below, sequenced in a study of shared clonotypes between healthy human individuals. Measured with immunoSEQ multiplex PCR; TCRdb has only the in-frame clones, and not every one. The data contain under 1,100,000 clones, under 80% of them singletons. Sequencing was done on a sample of memory CD4+ T cells sorted from blood. Documented subset: CD45RA-negative fraction. The receptors derive from a young man in good health.

On this clone itself: This clone may be a read error of a much larger clone one base away. Within the sample, other DNA sequences also encode this same CDR3. V is TRBV5-4 and J is TRBJ1-1, with 7 bases that match TRBD1. The germline gives CDR1 SGHNT, CDR2 YYREEE (reference sequence). V trimming: 0 bases; J trimming: 4 bases; junction bases outside the gene matches: 3. The CDR3 loop spans 14 amino acids. The CDR3 nucleotides are TGTGCCAGCAGCTTGGAGGCAGGGGGCACTGAAGCTTTCTTT. As protein: CASSLEAGGTEAFF.

This sequence joins TRBV30 and TRBJ1-6, with D perhaps matching TRBD1 (6 bases). V dropped 2 bases and J dropped 7 bases, with 15 bases sitting between them. Germline V gene sequence: CDR1 GTSNPN, CDR2 SVGIG (reference sequence). CDR3 length: 15 amino acids. The DNA for the CDR3 is TGTGCCTGGAGTAGAGGGGGAGTGGGAAATTCACCCCTCCACTTT. Translation: CAWSRGGVGNSPLHF.

The chain uses TRBV7-3 and TRBJ2-3; 8 nucleotides agree with TRBD1. The CDR3 loop spans 14 amino acids. Germline V CDR1 and CDR2: SGHTA, FQGTGA. J gave up 4 bases and V 1 base, and 1 base lay outside the gene matches. The DNA for the CDR3 is TGTGCCAGCAGCTTAAGACAGGGGCCAGATACGCAGTATTTT. Translation gives CASSLRQGPDTQYF.

The chain uses TRBV4-1 and TRBJ2-2; 9 positions match TRBD1. V dropped 3 bases and J dropped 10; count of bases not matched to a gene: 6. Per germline, CDR1 MGHRA and CDR2 YSYEKL. The CDR3 spans 14 residues. CDR3 nucleotides: TGCGCCAGCAGCCAGAGGGACAGGGCGCTGGAGCTGTTTTTT. This codes for CASSQRDRALELFF.

Note on this clone: This sample also contains other DNA sequences that code for the same CDR3. The rearrangement links TRBV19 to TRBJ1-1, with unresolved D. The CDR3 has 15 residues. V lost 2 bases, J lost 1 base, and 11 bases lay in between. Germline V gives CDR1 LNHDA, CDR2 SQIVND (reference sequence). The CDR3 DNA sequence: TGTGCCAGTAGTATACAAGGCAGCCCGAACACTGAAGCTTTCTTT. Translation gives CASSIQGSPNTEAFF. Drawing the rest from reference TRBV19 and TRBJ1-1, the complete variable domain is DGGITQSPKYLFRKEGQNVTLSCEQNLNHDAMYWYRQDPGQGLRLIYYSQIVNDFQKGDIAEGYSVSREKKESFPLTVTSAQKNPTAFYLCASSIQGSPNTEAFFGQGTRLTVV.

A word on this clone: Possible read error: a much larger clone is one base away. The chain recombines TRBV28 with TRBJ2-5; 9 positions match TRBD1. The V gene's germline CDR1 is MDHEN and CDR2 SYDVKM. This CDR3 is 12 amino acids long. The V and J ends lost 8 bases and 4 bases, in that order; junction bases with no gene match: 2. CDR3 amino acids: CASWDRVETQYF. As DNA, the CDR3 is TGTGCCAGCTGGGACAGGGTAGAGACCCAGTACTTC.

The chain is built from TRBV30 and TRBJ2-3, with D possibly being TRBD2 (5 bases). This CDR3 comprises 12 residues. Germline CDR1 reads GTSNPN; CDR2 reads SVGIG (reference sequence). The V gene lost 4 bases and the J gene lost 6 bases, with 11 bases spanning the gap. CDR3 amino acids: CAWTLKRDTQYF. CDR3 DNA sequence: TGTGCCTGGACTCTGAAGCGGGATACGCAGTATTTT. Drawing the rest from reference TRBV30 and TRBJ2-3, the complete variable domain is SQTIHQWPATLVQPVGSPLSLECTVEGTSNPNLYWYRQAAGRGLQLLFYSVGIGQISSEVPQNLSASRPQDRQFILSSKKLLLSDSGFYLCAWTLKRDTQYFGPGTRLTVL.

This chain connects TRBV19 to TRBJ2-1; possible D gene TRBD2, 6 bases. V was shortened by 7 bases and J by 8 bases, with 15 bases between the two germline ends. The CDR3 has 13 residues. Germline V gene lookup returns CDR1 LNHDA and CDR2 SQIVND (reference sequence). CDR3 sequence reads: CASNPGAWDEQFF. DNA for the CDR3: TGTGCCAGTAATCCGGGAGCATGGGATGAGCAGTTCTTC.

The rearrangement links TRBV6-5 to TRBJ2-1; 8 positions agree with TRBD1. Germline loops: CDR1 MNHEY, CDR2 SVGAGI. The length of the CDR3 is 16 residues. V gave up 1 base and J gave up 6 bases; unmatched junction bases: 8. CDR3 in amino acids: CASSYYYRGLVNEQFF. The CDR3 DNA follows: TGTGCCAGCAGTTACTATTACAGGGGGTTAGTCAATGAGCAGTTCTTC.

V usage is TRBV28 and J usage is TRBJ1-2; D unclear. V lost 5 bases and J lost 4, with 11 bases in between. Germline CDR1 is MDHEN and CDR2 is SYDVKM. The CDR3 is 13 amino acids. The DNA for the CDR3 is TGTGCCAGCAGTGATGACCCGTTCTATGGCTACACCTTC. Translating gives CASSDDPFYGYTF.

This clone was seen ten or more times. The genes are TRBV27 and TRBJ1-2, with 7 positions matching TRBD1. The germline gives CDR1 MNHEY, CDR2 SMNVEV (reference sequence). J gave up 1 base and V 4 bases, and 6 bases lay outside the gene matches. This CDR3 is built from 15 residues. The CDR3 DNA sequence: TGTGCCAGCAGTTATTCAGGGGGGAGTAACTATGGCTACACCTTC. Amino acid sequence: CASSYSGGSNYGYTF.

The chain uses TRBV2 and TRBJ1-3; 7 nucleotides line up with TRBD1. V dropped 6 bases and J dropped 2; count of bases not matched to a gene: 7. This CDR3 has 15 amino acids. Germline V lookup: CDR1 SNHLY, CDR2 FYNNEI. DNA for the CDR3: TGTGCCAGCAGAATCGACAGGGCTCCTGGAAACACCATATATTTT. It translates to CASRIDRAPGNTIYF.

V is TRBV7-8 and J is TRBJ1-4; unclear D gene. Trimming cost V 1 base and J 8 bases, with 20 bases left between them. CDR1 and CDR2 (germline): SGHVS, FQNEAQ. CDR3 length: 17 amino acids. CDR3 coding DNA: TGTGCCAGCAGCTTAGTCTATCGGACCGCGCTAAAAGAAAAACTGTTTTTT. Protein: CASSLVYRTALKEKLFF.

The chain employs TRBV4-2 and TRBJ1-6; D is ambiguous. Germline V gene lookup returns CDR1 LGHNA and CDR2 YNFKEQ. The CDR3 has 14 residues. Trimming took off 1 base at V and 9 bases at J, with 10 bases between the two ends. CDR3: CASSQGQESSPLHF. The CDR3 region has the DNA TGTGCCAGCAGCCAAGGGCAGGAGAGTTCACCCCTCCACTTT.

This clone was observed a single time. The V and J genes are TRBV27 and TRBJ2-5; D is ambiguous. V was shortened by 5 bases and J by 1 base, with 5 bases between the two germline ends. Germline V CDR1 and CDR2: MNHEY, SMNVEV (reference sequence). The CDR3 sequence is 12 residues long. CDR3 residues: CASSPIQETQYF. CDR3 bases: TGTGCCAGCAGTCCAATCCAAGAGACCCAGTACTTC.

This chain joins TRBV6-5 and TRBJ2-2, with unresolved D. V was cut by 2 bases and J by 5 bases, with 9 bases left in between. Germline values: CDR1 MNHEY, CDR2 SVGAGI. The CDR3 runs to 14 residues. CDR3 sequence: CASSYRLVTGELFF. The CDR3 coding sequence is TGTGCCAGCAGTTACCGTCTAGTGACCGGGGAGCTGTTTTTT.

The V gene is TRBV28, the J gene TRBJ1-6; D not resolved. V was pared by 3 bases and J by 7 bases, with 4 bases between. Germline CDR1 and CDR2: MDHEN and SYDVKM. The CDR3 is 12 amino acids. This CDR3 is CASSLENSPLHF. Here the CDR3 DNA reads TGTGCCAGCAGTTTGGAAAATTCACCCCTCCACTTT.

The CDR3 spells CASSSEGLTTGELFF. The CDR3, as DNA: TGTGCCAGCAGTTCGGAGGGACTGACCACCGGGGAGCTGTTTTTT. The V and J genes are TRBV7-2 and TRBJ2-2, with D possibly matching TRBD2 (6 bases). Germline V gene sequence: CDR1 SGHTA, CDR2 FQGNSA. The V end was cut by 6 bases, the J end by 4 bases, with 15 bases between. This CDR3 has 15 amino acids.

The chain has TRBV19 and TRBJ1-1; maybe TRBD1 (5 bases). V dropped 4 bases and J dropped 3 bases, with 9 bases sitting between them. CDR3 size: 13 residues. CDR1 and CDR2 from the germline V gene are LNHDA and SQIVND (reference sequence). The CDR3 DNA is TGTGCCAGTAGTACCTGGGGGGACACTGAAGCTTTCTTT. Protein sequence: CASSTWGDTEAFF.

V gene TRBV6-4 combines with J gene TRBJ1-2; the D gene is possibly TRBD1 (6 bases). Germline V gene sequence: CDR1 MRHNA, CDR2 SNTAGT. V lost 6 bases to trimming and J lost 4 bases, with 12 bases between them. CDR3 length: 13 residues. The CDR3 sequence: CASSRGDGYGYTF. The CDR3 nucleotides read TGTGCCAGCAGCAGGGGAGATGGCTATGGCTACACCTTC.

This clone was observed once. The V and J genes are TRBV19 and TRBJ2-1; 9 nucleotides agree with TRBD1. Trimming took 3 bases from V and 8 from J; bases not matched to a gene: 8. Looked up from germline, CDR1 is LNHDA and CDR2 is SQIVND (reference sequence). This CDR3 has 15 amino acids. The CDR3 protein is CASSITGTGFHEQFF. DNA of the CDR3: TGTGCCAGTAGTATCACGGGGACAGGGTTCCATGAGCAGTTCTTC.

This clone is a singleton in its sample. CDR3 nucleotide sequence: TGTGCCAGCAGTGAAATTGGGGGTTCCTATGGCTACACCTTC. Its translation is CASSEIGGSYGYTF. The V call is TRBV6-1, the J call TRBJ1-2; tentatively, D is TRBD1 (5 bases). The CDR3 loop spans 14 amino acids. CDR1 is MNHNS and CDR2 is SASEGT in the germline V gene. Trimming cost V 2 bases and J 4 bases, with 11 bases left between them.

The chain joins TRBV11-3 to TRBJ1-1, with 11 bases lining up with TRBD1. This CDR3 contains 15 residues. Trimming removed 4 bases from V and 10 bases from J; junction bases left unmatched: 11. The germline CDR1 and CDR2 sequences are SGHNT and YENEEA. DNA of the CDR3: TGTGCCAGCAGCTCCCCTGAGAGGGACAGGGGGGGAGCTTTCTTT. Protein sequence: CASSSPERDRGGAFF.

V is TRBV11-3 and J is TRBJ2-3; TRBD2 matches 14 bases. The CDR3 loop spans 16 amino acids. Germline assignment: CDR1 SGHNT and CDR2 YENEEA. V lost 5 bases to trimming and J lost 4 bases; unmatched junction nucleotides: 5. The CDR3 nucleotides are TGTGCCAGCAGCGTCGGGACTAGCGGGAGAGCAGATACGCAGTATTTT. This codes for CASSVGTSGRADTQYF.

The genes are TRBV7-2 and TRBJ2-3, with 10 positions matching TRBD2. Germline V CDR1 and CDR2: SGHTA, FQGNSA. CDR3 size: 17 residues. Trimming took 4 bases from V and 0 from J; bases not matched to a gene: 7. In nucleotides, the CDR3 is TGTGCCAGCAGCTCCCCGATACTAGCGGGAAGCACAGATACGCAGTATTTT. The encoded protein is CASSSPILAGSTDTQYF.

This clone has a count of ten or more. Other DNA variants within this sample encode the same CDR3. The rearrangement links TRBV27 to TRBJ2-7; no clear D. V was pared by 5 bases and J by 0 bases, with 11 bases between. There are 14 residues in the CDR3. In germline, CDR1 is MNHEY, CDR2 SMNVEV (reference sequence). The CDR3 DNA reads as TGTGCCAGCAGTCTAACTCCAAGCTCCTACGAGCAGTACTTC. It encodes CASSLTPSSYEQYF.

V usage is TRBV7-2 and J usage is TRBJ2-1, with 9 bases identical to TRBD2. Germline CDR1 reads SGHTA; CDR2 reads FQGNSA. CDR3 length equals 16 residues. Trimming took 0 bases from V and 4 from J; bases not matched to a gene: 4. CDR3 residues: CASSLASGSGYNEQFF. The CDR3, as DNA: TGTGCCAGCAGCTTAGCTAGCGGGAGTGGGTACAATGAGCAGTTCTTC.

Concerning this clone: Additional DNA sequences in this sample encode the identical CDR3. J is TRBJ2-1 and V is TRBV4-1; D ambiguous. The CDR3 has 15 amino acids. In germline, CDR1 is MGHRA, CDR2 YSYEKL. Trimming stripped 0 bases from V and 0 bases from J, with 6 bases between. Here the CDR3 reads CASSQEASSYNEQFF. The CDR3 coding sequence is TGCGCCAGCAGCCAAGAGGCGAGCTCCTACAATGAGCAGTTCTTC.

The rearrangement links TRBV14 to TRBJ2-5; D is possibly TRBD2 (6 bases). The CDR3 length is 13 residues. The V gene lost 6 bases and the J gene lost 0 bases, with 8 bases spanning the gap. Germline V gene sequence: CDR1 SGHDN, CDR2 FVKESK. CDR3 protein: CASSRGYQETQYF. CDR3 DNA: TGTGCCAGCAGTCGGGGGTACCAAGAGACCCAGTACTTC.